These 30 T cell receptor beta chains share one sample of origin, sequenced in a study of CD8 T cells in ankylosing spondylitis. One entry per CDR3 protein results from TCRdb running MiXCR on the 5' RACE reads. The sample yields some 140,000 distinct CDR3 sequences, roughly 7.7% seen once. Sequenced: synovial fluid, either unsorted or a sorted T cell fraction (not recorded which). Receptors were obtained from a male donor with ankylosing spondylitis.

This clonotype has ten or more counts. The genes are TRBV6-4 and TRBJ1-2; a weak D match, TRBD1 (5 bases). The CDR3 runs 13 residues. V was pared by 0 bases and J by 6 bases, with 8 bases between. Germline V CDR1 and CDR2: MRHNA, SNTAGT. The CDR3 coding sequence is TGTGCCAGCAGTGACTCTGAGGGGAATGGCTACACCTTC. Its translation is CASSDSEGNGYTF.

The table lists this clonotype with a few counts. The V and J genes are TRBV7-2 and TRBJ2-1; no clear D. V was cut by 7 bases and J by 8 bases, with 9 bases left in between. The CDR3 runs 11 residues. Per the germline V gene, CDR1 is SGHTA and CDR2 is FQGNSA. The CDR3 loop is CASTSTHEQFF. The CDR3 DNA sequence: TGTGCCAGCACCTCAACGCATGAGCAGTTCTTC.

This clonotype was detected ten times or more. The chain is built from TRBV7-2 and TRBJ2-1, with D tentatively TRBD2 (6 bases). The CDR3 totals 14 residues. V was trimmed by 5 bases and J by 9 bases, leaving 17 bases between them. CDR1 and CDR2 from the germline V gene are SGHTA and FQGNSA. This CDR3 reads CASSGRSVALEQFF. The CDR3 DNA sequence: TGTGCCAGCAGCGGGAGGAGTGTAGCGCTTGAGCAGTTCTTC.

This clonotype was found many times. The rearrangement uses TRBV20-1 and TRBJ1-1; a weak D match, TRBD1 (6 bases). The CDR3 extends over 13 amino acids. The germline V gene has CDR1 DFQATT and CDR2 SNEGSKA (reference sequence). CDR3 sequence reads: CSPAGGADTEAFF. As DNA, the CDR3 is TGCAGCCCCGCGGGGGGGGCAGACACTGAAGCTTTCTTT.

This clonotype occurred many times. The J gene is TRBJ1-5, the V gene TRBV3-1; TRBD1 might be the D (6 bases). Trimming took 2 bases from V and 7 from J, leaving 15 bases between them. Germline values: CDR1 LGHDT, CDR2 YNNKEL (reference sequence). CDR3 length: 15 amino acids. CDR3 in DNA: TGTGCCAGCAGCCAATTCACAGGGACGGGACAGCCCCAGCATTTT. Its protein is CASSQFTGTGQPQHF.

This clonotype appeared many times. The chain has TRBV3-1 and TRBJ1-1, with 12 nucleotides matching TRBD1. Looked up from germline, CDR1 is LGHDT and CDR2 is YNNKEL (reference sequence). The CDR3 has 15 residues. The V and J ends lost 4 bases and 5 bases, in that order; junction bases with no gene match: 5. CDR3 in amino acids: CASSPGTGGYTEAFF. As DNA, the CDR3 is TGTGCCAGCAGCCCCGGGACAGGGGGCTATACTGAAGCTTTCTTT.

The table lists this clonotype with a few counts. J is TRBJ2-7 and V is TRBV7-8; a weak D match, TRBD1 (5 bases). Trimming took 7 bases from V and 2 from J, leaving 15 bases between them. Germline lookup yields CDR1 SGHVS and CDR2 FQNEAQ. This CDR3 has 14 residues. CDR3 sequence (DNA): TGTGCCAGCAAGGGATTGTGGGGCCCCTACGAGCAGTACTTC. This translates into CASKGLWGPYEQYF.

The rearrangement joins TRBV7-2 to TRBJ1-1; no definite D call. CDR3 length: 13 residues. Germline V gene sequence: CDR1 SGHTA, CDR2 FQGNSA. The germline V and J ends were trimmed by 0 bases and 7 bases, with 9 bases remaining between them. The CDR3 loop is CASSLAPRYEAFF. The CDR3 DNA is TGTGCCAGCAGCTTAGCGCCAAGGTATGAAGCTTTCTTT.

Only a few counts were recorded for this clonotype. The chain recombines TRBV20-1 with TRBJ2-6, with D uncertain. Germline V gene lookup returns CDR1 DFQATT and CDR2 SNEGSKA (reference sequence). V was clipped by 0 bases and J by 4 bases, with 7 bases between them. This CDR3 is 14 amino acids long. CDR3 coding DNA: TGCAGTGCTAGAGAGAGACGAGGGGCCAACGTCCTGACTTTC. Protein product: CSARERRGANVLTF.

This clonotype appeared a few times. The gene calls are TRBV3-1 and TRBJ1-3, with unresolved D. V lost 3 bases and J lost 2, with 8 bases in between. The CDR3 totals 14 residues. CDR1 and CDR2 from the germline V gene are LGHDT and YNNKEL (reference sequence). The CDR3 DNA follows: TGTGCCAGCAGCCAGCAGGTCCCTGGAAACACCATATATTTT. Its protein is CASSQQVPGNTIYF.

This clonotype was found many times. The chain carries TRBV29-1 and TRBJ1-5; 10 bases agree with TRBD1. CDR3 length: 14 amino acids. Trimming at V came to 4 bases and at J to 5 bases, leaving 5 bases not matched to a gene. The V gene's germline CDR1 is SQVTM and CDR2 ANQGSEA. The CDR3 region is CSVGQGAGDQPQHF. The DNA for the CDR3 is TGCAGCGTTGGACAGGGGGCAGGGGATCAGCCCCAGCATTTT.

DNA for the CDR3: TGTGCCAGCAGTTACGAGCGGGAGAAGCTTGAGCAGTTCTTC. Protein: CASSYEREKLEQFF. The V call is TRBV6-2 or TRBV6-3, the J call TRBJ2-1; 8 bases fit TRBD2. V gave up 2 bases and J gave up 9 bases; unmatched junction bases: 6. Germline-derived CDR1 and CDR2 are MNHEY and SVGEGT. There are 14 residues in the CDR3.

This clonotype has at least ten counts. CDR3 in amino acids: CASSYLFEQFF. CDR3 DNA: TGTGCCAGCAGTTATCTGTTTGAGCAGTTCTTC. The chain combines TRBV6-2 or TRBV6-3 with TRBJ2-1; D not resolved. V shed 3 bases and J shed 9 bases, with 6 bases lying between them. The CDR3 extends over 11 amino acids. The germline V gene encodes CDR1 MNHEY and CDR2 SVGEGT.

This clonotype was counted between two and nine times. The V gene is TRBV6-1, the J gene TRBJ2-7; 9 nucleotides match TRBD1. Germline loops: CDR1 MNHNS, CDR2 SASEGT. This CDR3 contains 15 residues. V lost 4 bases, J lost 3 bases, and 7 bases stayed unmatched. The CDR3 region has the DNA TGTGCCAGCAGTGTTACGACAGGGGGAGGCTACGAGCAGTACTTC. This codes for CASSVTTGGGYEQYF.

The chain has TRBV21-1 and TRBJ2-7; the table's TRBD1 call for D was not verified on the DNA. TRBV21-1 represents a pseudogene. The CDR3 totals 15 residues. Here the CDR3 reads CASRLLRQGAYEQYF. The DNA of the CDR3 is TGTGCCAGCAGACTATTACGACAGGGGGCCTACGAGCAGTACTTC.

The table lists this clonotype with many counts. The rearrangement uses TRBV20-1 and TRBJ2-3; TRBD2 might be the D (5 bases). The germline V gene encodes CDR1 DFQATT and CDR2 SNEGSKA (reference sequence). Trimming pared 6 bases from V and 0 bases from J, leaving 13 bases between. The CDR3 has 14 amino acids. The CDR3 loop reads CSAPPRGSTDTQYF. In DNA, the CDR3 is TGCAGTGCCCCTCCCCGCGGGAGCACAGATACGCAGTATTTT.

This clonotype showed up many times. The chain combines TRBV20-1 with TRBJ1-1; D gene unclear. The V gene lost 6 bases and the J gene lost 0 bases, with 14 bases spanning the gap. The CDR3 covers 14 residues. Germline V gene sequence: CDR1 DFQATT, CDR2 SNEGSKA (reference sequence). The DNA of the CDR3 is TGCAGTGCCACTAGGATGCGGGTGAACACTGAAGCTTTCTTT. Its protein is CSATRMRVNTEAFF.

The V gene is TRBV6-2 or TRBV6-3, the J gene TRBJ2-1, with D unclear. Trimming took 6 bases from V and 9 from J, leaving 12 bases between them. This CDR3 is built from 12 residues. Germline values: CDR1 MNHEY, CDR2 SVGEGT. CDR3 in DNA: TGTGCCAGCAGACCCTATGCCGCTGAGCAGTTCTTC. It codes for CASRPYAAEQFF.

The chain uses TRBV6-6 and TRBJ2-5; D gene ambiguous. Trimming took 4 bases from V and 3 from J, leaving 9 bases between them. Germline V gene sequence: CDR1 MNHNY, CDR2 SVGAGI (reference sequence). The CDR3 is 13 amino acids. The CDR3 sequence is CASSSSNEETQYF. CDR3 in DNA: TGTGCCAGCAGTTCCTCGAACGAAGAGACCCAGTACTTC.

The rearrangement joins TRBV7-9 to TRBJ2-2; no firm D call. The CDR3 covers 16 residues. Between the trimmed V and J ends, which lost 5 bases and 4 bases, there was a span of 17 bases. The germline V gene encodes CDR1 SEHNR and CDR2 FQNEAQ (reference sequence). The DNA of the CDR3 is TGTGCCAGCAGCATTAGAATCTTCTCGGGCACCGGGGAGCTGTTTTTT. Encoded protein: CASSIRIFSGTGELFF.

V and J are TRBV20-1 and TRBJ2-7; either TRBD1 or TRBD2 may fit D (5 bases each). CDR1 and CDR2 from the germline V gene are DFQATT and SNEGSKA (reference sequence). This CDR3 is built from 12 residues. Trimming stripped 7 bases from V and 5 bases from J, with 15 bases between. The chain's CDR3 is CSDGALDHEQYF. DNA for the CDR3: TGCAGTGACGGGGCTTTGGACCACGAGCAGTACTTC.

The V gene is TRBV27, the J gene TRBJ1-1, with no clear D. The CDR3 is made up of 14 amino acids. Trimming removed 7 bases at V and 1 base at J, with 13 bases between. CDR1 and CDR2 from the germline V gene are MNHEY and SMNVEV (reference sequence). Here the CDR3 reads CASTKTSWNTEAFF. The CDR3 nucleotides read TGTGCCAGCACCAAAACTTCATGGAACACTGAAGCTTTCTTT.

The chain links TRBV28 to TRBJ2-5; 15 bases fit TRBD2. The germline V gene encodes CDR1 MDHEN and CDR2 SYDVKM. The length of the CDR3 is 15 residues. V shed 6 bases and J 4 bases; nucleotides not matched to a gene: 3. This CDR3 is CASSRTSGGGETQYF. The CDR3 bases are TGTGCCAGCAGCAGGACTAGCGGGGGGGGAGAGACCCAGTACTTC.

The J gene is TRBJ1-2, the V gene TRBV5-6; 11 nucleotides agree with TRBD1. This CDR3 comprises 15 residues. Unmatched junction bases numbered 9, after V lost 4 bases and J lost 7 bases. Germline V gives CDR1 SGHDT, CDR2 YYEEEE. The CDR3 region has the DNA TGTGCCAGCAGCGGGGGACAGGGGGTGTGGAGTGGCTACACCTTC. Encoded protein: CASSGGQGVWSGYTF.

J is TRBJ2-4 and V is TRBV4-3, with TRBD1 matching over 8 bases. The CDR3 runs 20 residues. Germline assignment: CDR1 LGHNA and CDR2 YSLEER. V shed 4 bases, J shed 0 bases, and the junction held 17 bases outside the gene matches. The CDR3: CASSPGLPGGAGLAKNIQYF. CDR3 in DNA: TGCGCCAGCAGCCCCGGACTCCCAGGGGGCGCGGGCCTAGCCAAAAACATTCAGTACTTC.

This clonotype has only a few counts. The CDR3 coding sequence is TGCAGTGCCACGGTTGGGGGAGTCAGAGAGACCCAGTACTTC. Its translation is CSATVGGVRETQYF. The chain links TRBV20-1 to TRBJ2-5; the D gene could be TRBD1 or TRBD2 (5 bases each). V shed 6 bases and J shed 4 bases, with 18 bases lying between them. The CDR3 length is 14 residues. Germline V CDR1 and CDR2: DFQATT, SNEGSKA (reference sequence).

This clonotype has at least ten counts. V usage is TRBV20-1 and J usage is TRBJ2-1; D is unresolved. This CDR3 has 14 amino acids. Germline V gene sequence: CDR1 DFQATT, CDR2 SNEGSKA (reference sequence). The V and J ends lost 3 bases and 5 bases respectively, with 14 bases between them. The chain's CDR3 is CSASMRLGNNEQFF. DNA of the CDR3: TGCAGTGCTAGTATGCGCCTGGGGAACAATGAGCAGTTCTTC.

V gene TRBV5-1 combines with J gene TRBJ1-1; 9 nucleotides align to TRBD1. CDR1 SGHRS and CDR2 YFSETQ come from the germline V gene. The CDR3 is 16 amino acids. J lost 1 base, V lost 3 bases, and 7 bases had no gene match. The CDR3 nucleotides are TGCGCCAGCAGCTCCGGTGGGACAGGGTGGAACACTGAAGCTTTCTTT. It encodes CASSSGGTGWNTEAFF.

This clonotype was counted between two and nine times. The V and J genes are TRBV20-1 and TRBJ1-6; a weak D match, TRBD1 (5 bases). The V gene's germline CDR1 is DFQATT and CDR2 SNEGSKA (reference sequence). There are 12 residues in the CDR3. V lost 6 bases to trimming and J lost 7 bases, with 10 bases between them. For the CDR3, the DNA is TGCAGTGCCGGGAGGGGCAATTCACCCCTCCACTTT. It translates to CSAGRGNSPLHF.

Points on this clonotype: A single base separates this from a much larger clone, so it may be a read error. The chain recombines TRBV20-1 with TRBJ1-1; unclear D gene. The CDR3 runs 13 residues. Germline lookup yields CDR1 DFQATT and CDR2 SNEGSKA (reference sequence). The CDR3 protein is CSAEGGVNTDAFF. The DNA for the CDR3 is TGCAGTGCCGAGGGCGGGGTGAACACTGATGCTTTCTTT.